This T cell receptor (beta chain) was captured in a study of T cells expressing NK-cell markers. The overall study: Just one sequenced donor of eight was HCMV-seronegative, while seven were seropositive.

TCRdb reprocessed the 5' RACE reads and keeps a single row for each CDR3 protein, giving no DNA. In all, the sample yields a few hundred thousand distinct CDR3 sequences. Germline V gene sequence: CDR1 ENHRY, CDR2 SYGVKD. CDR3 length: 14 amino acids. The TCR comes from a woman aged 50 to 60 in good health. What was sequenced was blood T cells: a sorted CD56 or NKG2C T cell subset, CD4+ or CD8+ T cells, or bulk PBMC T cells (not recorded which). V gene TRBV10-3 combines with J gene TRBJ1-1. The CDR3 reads CAISERQLNTEAFF.